The entry that follows covers one TCR beta chain sequence. Germline and junction disagree at one end, which may indicate a read error. Germline CDR1 SGHKS, CDR2 YYEKEE (reference sequence). This CDR3 has 12 residues. Original analysis: Cell counts per sample came from amplifying reference gene primers. Method: immunoSEQ multiplex PCR; TCRdb's copy keeps in-frame clones and lacks some. The V and J calls and the clone size are those of that table, but D and trimming were determined from the DNA. The sample records around 100,000 clones, roughly nine tenths being singletons. This record belongs to a study of blood T cell repertoires in COVID-19. Study context: The United States, Italy and Spain were the sources of the acute and convalescent COVID-19 samples. In each case, the material was cDNA or gDNA derived from T cells, B-cell-depleted T cells, or PBMCs.

This receptor was obtained from a man between 45 and 60 years old with active COVID-19. Specimen: peripheral blood. This chain uses TRBV5-5 with TRBJ1-2; a possible D gene is TRBD1 (6 bases). CDR3 amino acids: CASSLHRDTEFF. In DNA form, the CDR3 reads TGTGCCAGCAGCTTGCACCGGGACACGGAATTTTTC. Combining the CDR3 with reference TRBV5-5 and TRBJ1-2 gives the whole variable domain DAGVTQSPTHLIKTRGQQVTLRCSPISGHKSVSWYQQVLGQGPQFIFQYYEKEERGRGNFPDRFSARQFPNYSSELNVNALLLGDSALYLCASSLHRDTEFFGSGTRLTVV.